The entry below describes one T cell receptor (beta chain). Repertoires were generated with immunoSEQ multiplex PCR, while TCRdb's copy carries only in-frame clones and drops some. This table has 65,000 to 95,000 clones, around 85% appearing once. Germline V lookup: CDR1 SEHNR, CDR2 FQNEAQ (reference sequence). CDR3 length: 14 residues. V gave up 4 bases and J gave up 6 bases, with 15 bases separating them. These data are taken from a study of technical replicates of blood from several donors. The chain combines TRBV7-9 with TRBJ1-2; D ambiguous. The clonotype originates from a human donor in good health. Some clones in this sample may be carry-over from other donors' samples. Sequencing input: PBMCs. DNA of the CDR3: TGTGCCAGCAGCTCCGGACTAGGAGACGATGGCTACACCTTC. It yields the protein CASSSGLGDDGYTF.